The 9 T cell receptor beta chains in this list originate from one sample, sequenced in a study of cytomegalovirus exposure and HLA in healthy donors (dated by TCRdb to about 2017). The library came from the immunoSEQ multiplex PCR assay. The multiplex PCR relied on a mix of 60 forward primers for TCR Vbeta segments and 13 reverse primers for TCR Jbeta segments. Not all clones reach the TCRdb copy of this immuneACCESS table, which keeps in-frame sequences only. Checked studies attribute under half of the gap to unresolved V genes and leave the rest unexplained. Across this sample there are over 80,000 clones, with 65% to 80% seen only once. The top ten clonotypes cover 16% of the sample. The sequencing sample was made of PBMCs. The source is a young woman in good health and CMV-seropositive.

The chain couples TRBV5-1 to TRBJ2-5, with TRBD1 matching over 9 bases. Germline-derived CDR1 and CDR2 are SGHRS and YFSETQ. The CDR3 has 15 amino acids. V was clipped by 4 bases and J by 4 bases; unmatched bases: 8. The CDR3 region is CASSALQGAGETQYF. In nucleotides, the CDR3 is TGCGCCAGCAGCGCTCTACAGGGGGCAGGAGAGACCCAGTACTTC.

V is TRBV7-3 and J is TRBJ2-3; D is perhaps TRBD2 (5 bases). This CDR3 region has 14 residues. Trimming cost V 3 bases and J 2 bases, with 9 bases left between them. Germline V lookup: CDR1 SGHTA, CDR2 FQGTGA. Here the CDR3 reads CASSLDSYTDTQYF. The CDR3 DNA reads TGTGCCAGCAGCTTGGACTCGTACACAGATACGCAGTATTTT.

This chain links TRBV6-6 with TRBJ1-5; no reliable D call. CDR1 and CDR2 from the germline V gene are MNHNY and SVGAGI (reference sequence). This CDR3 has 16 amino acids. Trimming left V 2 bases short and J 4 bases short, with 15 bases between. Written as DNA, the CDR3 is TGTGCCAGCAGTTACATAGCAAGAGGGCTAAATCAGCCCCAGCATTTT. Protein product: CASSYIARGLNQPQHF.

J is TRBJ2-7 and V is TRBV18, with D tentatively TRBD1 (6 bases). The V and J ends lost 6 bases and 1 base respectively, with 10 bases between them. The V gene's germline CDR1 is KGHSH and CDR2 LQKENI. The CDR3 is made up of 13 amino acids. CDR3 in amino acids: CASSPQGSYEQYF. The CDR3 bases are TGTGCCAGCTCCCCCCAGGGGTCCTACGAGCAGTACTTC.

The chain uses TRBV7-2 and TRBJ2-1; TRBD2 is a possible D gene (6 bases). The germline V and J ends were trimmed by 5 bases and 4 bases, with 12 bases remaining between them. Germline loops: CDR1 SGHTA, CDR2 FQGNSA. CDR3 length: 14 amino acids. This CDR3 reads CASSGGTVYNEQFF. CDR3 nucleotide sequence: TGTGCCAGCAGCGGGGGGACGGTTTACAATGAGCAGTTCTTC.

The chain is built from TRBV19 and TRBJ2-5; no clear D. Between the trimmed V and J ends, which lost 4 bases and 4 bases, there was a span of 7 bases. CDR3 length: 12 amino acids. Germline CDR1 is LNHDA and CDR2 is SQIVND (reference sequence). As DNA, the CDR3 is TGTGCCAGTAGTAGAGGCGGAGAGACCCAGTACTTC. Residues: CASSRGGETQYF.

In DNA form, the CDR3 reads TGTGCCAGCAGCTCAAAATCAGGGCCCGGGGAGCTGTTTTTT. Its protein product is CASSSKSGPGELFF. The rearrangement links TRBV7-9 to TRBJ2-2, with D possibly matching TRBD1 (5 bases). The CDR3 consists of 14 residues. Germline CDR1 and CDR2: SEHNR and FQNEAQ (reference sequence). With 4 bases removed from V and 6 bases from J, the gap between germline ends came to 12 bases.

The CDR3 sequence is CASSEYAGGPQNEQFF. The CDR3 DNA is TGTGCCAGCAGTGAATACGCGGGAGGGCCTCAGAATGAGCAGTTCTTC. The J gene is TRBJ2-1, the V gene TRBV6-1; 9 bases are shared with TRBD2. Germline CDR1 and CDR2: MNHNS and SASEGT. There are 16 residues in the CDR3. V shed 2 bases, J shed 7 bases, and the junction held 9 bases outside the gene matches.

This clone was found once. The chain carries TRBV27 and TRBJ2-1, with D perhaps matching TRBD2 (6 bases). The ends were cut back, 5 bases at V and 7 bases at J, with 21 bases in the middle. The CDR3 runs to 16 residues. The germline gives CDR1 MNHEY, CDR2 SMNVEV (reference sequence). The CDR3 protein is CASSITTRRAGNEQFF. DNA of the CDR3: TGTGCCAGCAGTATCACGACGAGGAGGGCAGGTAATGAGCAGTTCTTC.